The next 2 T cell receptor beta chains were all read from a single sample in a study of vaccination effects on CD4 cells after COVID-19. Measured with immunoSEQ multiplex PCR; TCRdb has only the in-frame clones, and not every one. The sample carries more than 50,000 clones, 81% recorded once. The ViraFEST assay expanded antigen-specific CD4+ T cells with viral peptide pools before sequencing. Between days 9 and 10 of culture, CD4+ T cells were separated out. The antigens these receptors bind are not known. The material was CD4+ T cells from PBMCs cultured with HCoV-229E spike peptides, obtained before COVID-19 vaccination. The source of these receptors is a human donor who received a COVID-19 vaccine.

V gene TRBV5-8 combines with J gene TRBJ1-6, with a possible D match to TRBD1 (5 bases). The CDR3 contains 15 residues. Trimming left V 4 bases short and J 8 bases short, with 16 bases between. CDR1 SGHTS and CDR2 YDEGEE come from the germline V gene. Here the CDR3 reads CASSLPGTWDSPLHF. CDR3 DNA sequence: TGTGCCAGCAGCCTCCCAGGGACCTGGGATTCACCCCTCCACTTT.

V is TRBV6-5 and J is TRBJ2-5; tentatively, D is TRBD1 (6 bases). Germline values: CDR1 MNHEY, CDR2 SVGAGI. Between the trimmed V and J ends, which lost 6 bases and 3 bases, there was a span of 11 bases. The CDR3 loop spans 13 amino acids. The CDR3 protein is CASRKTGKETQYF. For the CDR3, the DNA is TGTGCCAGCAGAAAAACAGGGAAAGAGACCCAGTACTTC.